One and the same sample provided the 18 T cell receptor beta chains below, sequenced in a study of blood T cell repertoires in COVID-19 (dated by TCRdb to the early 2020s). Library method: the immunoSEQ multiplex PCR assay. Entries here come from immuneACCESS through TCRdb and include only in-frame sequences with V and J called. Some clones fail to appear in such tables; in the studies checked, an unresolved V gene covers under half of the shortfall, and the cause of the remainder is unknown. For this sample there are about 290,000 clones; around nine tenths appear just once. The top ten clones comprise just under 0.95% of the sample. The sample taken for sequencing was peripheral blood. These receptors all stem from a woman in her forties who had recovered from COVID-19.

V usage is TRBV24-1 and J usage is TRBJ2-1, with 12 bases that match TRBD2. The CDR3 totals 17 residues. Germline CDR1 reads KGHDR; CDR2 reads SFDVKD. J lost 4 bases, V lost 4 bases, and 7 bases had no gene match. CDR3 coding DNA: TGTGCCACCAGTGACGCCGGACTAGCGGGACAGTACAATGAGCAGTTCTTC. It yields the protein CATSDAGLAGQYNEQFF.

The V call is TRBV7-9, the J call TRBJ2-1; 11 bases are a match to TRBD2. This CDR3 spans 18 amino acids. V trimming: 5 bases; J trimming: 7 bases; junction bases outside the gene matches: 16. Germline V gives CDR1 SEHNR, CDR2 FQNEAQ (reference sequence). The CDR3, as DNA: TGTGCCAGCAGCCCATATACTATGCGACTAGCGGGACTGAATGAGCAGTTCTTC. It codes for CASSPYTMRLAGLNEQFF. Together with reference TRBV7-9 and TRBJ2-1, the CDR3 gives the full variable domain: DTGVSQNPRHKITKRGQNVTFRCDPISEHNRLYWYRQTLGQGPEFLTYFQNEAQLEKSRLLSDRFSAERPKGSFSTLEIQRTEQGDSAMYLCASSPYTMRLAGLNEQFFGPGTRLTVL.

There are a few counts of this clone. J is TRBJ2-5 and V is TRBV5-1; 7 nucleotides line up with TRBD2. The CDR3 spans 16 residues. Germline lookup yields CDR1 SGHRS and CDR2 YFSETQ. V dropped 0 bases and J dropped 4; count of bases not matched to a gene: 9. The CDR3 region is CASSLDLRGYGETQYF. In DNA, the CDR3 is TGCGCCAGCAGCTTGGATCTGCGGGGGTACGGAGAGACCCAGTACTTC.

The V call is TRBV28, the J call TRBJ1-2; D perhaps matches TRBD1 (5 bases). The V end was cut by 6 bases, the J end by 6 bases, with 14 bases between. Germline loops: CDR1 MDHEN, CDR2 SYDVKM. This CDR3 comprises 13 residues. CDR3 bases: TGTGCCAGCAGGCCGAATCTCAGGGATGGCTACACCTTC. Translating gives CASRPNLRDGYTF.

CDR3 sequence: CASSLVAGAGNEQFF. CDR3 nucleotide sequence: TGTGCCAGCAGCTTAGTAGCGGGGGCTGGGAATGAGCAGTTCTTC. This chain connects TRBV7-3 to TRBJ2-1; 9 bases are a match to TRBD2. This CDR3 spans 15 amino acids. The V and J ends lost 2 bases and 7 bases, in that order; junction bases with no gene match: 6. Germline V gene lookup returns CDR1 SGHTA and CDR2 FQGTGA.

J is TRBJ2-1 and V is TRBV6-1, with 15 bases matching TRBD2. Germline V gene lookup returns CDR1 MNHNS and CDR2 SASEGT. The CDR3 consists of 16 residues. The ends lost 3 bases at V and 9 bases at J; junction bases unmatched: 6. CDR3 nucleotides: TGTGCCAGCAGTGACCCCGGACTAGCGGGAGGGGTTGAGCAGTTCTTC. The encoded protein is CASSDPGLAGGVEQFF.

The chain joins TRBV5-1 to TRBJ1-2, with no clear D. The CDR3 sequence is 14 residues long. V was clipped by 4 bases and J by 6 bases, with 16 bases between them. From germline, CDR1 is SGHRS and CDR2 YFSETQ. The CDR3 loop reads CASSPALQADGYTF. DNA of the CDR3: TGCGCCAGCAGCCCCGCTCTCCAGGCTGATGGCTACACCTTC.

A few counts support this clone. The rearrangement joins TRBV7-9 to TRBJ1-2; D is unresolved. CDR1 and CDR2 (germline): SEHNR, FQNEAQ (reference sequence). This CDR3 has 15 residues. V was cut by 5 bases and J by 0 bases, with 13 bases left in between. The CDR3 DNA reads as TGTGCCAGCAGCGGAAGTCTAGGAGCTAACTATGGCTACACCTTC. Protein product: CASSGSLGANYGYTF.

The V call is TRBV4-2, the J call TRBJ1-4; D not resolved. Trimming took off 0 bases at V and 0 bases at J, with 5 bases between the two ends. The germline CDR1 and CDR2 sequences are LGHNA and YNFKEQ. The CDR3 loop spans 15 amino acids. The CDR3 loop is CASSQDLTTNEKLFF. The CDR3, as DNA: TGTGCCAGCAGCCAAGATTTAACAACTAATGAAAAACTGTTTTTT.

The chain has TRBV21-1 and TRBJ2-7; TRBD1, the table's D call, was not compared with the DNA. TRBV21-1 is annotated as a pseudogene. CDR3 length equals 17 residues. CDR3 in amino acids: CASSKESPGQGSYEQYF. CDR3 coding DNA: TGTGCCAGCAGCAAAGAATCCCCGGGACAGGGCTCCTACGAGCAGTACTTC.

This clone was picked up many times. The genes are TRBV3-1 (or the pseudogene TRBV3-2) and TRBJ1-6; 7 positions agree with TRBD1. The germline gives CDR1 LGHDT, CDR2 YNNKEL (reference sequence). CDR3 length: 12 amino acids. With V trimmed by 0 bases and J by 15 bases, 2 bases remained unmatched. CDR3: CASSQEGTVLHF. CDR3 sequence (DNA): TGTGCCAGCAGCCAAGAGGGGACAGTCCTCCACTTT.

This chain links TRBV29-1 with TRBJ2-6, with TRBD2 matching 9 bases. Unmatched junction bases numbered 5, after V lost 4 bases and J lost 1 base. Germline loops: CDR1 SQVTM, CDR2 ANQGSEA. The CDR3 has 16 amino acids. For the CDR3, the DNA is TGCAGCGTTGTGGCGGGAGGGCCGTCTGGGGCCAACGTCCTGACTTTC. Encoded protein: CSVVAGGPSGANVLTF.

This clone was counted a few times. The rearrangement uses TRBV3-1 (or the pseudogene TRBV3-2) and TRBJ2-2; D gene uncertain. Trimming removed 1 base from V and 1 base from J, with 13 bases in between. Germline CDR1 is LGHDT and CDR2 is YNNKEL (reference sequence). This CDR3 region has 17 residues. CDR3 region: CASSQAMLLVNTGELFF. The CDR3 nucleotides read TGTGCCAGCAGCCAAGCGATGCTTCTAGTGAACACCGGGGAGCTGTTTTTT.

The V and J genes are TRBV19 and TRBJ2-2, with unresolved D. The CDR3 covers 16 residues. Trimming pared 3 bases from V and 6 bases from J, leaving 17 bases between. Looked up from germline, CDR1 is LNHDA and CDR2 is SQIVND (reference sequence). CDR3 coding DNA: TGTGCCAGTAGTATTGGCGGCGGATTACCTCCCGGGGAGCTGTTTTTT. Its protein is CASSIGGGLPPGELFF.

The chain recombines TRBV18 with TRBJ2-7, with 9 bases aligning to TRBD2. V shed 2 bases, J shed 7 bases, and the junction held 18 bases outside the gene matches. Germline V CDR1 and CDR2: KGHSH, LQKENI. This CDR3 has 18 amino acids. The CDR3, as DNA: TGTGCCAGCTCACCATTTCAGTTAGCGGGAGACGTATTCGTTGAGCAGTACTTC. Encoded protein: CASSPFQLAGDVFVEQYF.

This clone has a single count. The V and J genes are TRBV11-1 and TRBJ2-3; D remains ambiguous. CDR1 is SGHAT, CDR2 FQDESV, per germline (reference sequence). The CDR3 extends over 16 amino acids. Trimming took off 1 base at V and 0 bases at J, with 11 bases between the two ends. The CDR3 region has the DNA TGTGCCAGCAGCTTAGGGTACTTTCCTAGCACAGATACGCAGTATTTT. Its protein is CASSLGYFPSTDTQYF. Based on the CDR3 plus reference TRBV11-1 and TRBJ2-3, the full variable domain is EAEVAQSPRYKITEKSQAVAFWCDPISGHATLYWYRQILGQGPELLVQFQDESVVDDSQLPKDRFSAERLKGVDSTLKIQPAELGDSAMYLCASSLGYFPSTDTQYFGPGTRLTVL.

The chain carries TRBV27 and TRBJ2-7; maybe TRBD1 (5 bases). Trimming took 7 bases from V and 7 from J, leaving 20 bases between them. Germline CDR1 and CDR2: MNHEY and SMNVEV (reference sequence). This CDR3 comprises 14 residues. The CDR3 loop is CASKSTARYGEQYF. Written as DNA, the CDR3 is TGTGCCAGCAAATCGACAGCCCGCTACGGGGAGCAGTACTTC.

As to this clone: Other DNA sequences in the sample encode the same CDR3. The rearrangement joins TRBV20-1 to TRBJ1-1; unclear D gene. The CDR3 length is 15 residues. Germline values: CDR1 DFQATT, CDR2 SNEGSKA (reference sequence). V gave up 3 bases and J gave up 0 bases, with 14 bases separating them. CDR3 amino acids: CSASRWRGMNTEAFF. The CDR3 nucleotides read TGCAGTGCTAGTCGGTGGCGGGGAATGAACACTGAAGCTTTCTTT.